These 14 T cell receptor beta chains were all obtained from the same sample, sequenced in a study of blood T cell repertoires in COVID-19. Sequencing used immunoSEQ multiplex PCR; TCRdb keeps in-frame clones, though not all of them. The table shows 150,000 to 200,000 clones, with about 86% occurring only once. Sequencing was done on a sample of peripheral blood. These receptor sequences come from a woman aged 70-85 years who had recovered from COVID-19.

The chain joins TRBV9 to TRBJ2-5; a weak D match, TRBD1 (5 bases). The CDR3 is 13 amino acids. V was trimmed by 1 base and J by 4 bases, leaving 8 bases between them. Per germline, CDR1 SGDLS and CDR2 YYNGEE. The CDR3 DNA reads as TGTGCCAGCAGCGTACATGGGGCAGAGACCCAGTACTTC. This sequence encodes CASSVHGAETQYF.

The chain couples TRBV19 to TRBJ1-2; a possible D gene is TRBD1 (5 bases). Between the trimmed V and J ends, which lost 5 bases and 4 bases, there was a span of 20 bases. This CDR3 region has 16 residues. Germline V CDR1 and CDR2: LNHDA, SQIVND (reference sequence). The CDR3 bases are TGTGCCAGTAGTCCACAAGCGGCGGCCGGGGGCTATGGCTACACCTTC. Protein product: CASSPQAAAGGYGYTF. Filled out from reference TRBV19 and TRBJ1-2, the complete variable domain reads DGGITQSPKYLFRKEGQNVTLSCEQNLNHDAMYWYRQDPGQGLRLIYYSQIVNDFQKGDIAEGYSVSREKKESFPLTVTSAQKNPTAFYLCASSPQAAAGGYGYTFGSGTRLTVV.

This sequence joins TRBV11-3 and TRBJ2-2; TRBD2 might be the D (5 bases). The germline V gene encodes CDR1 SGHNT and CDR2 YENEEA. CDR3 length: 15 amino acids. Deletions cut 5 bases from V and 3 bases from J, with 13 bases between. CDR3 protein: CASSPRLGDTGELFF. Here the CDR3 DNA reads TGTGCCAGCAGCCCCCGCCTCGGGGACACCGGGGAGCTGTTTTTT. The variable domain in full, completed from reference TRBV11-3 and TRBJ2-2, reads EAGVVQSPRYKIIEKKQPVAFWCNPISGHNTLYWYLQNLGQGPELLIRYENEEAVDDSQLPKDRFSAERLKGVDSTLKIQPAELGDSAVYLCASSPRLGDTGELFFGEGSRLTVL.

The rearrangement joins TRBV28 to TRBJ1-1; tentatively, D is TRBD1 (5 bases). Germline loops: CDR1 MDHEN, CDR2 SYDVKM. The ends were cut back, 6 bases at V and 1 base at J, with 9 bases in the middle. The CDR3 consists of 13 residues. The CDR3 bases are TGTGCCAGCAGGCCTAGGGGGAACACTGAAGCTTTCTTT. This codes for CASRPRGNTEAFF.

The chain couples TRBV9 to TRBJ2-5, with 11 bases aligning to TRBD2. V lost 4 bases, J lost 4 bases, and 9 bases stayed unmatched. Germline loops: CDR1 SGDLS, CDR2 YYNGEE. This CDR3 comprises 16 residues. The CDR3 nucleotides are TGTGCCAGCAGCCCGCGGGGTAGCGGGGGGGCAGAGACCCAGTACTTC. Translation: CASSPRGSGGAETQYF. The full variable domain, rest sourced from reference TRBV9 and TRBJ2-5, is DSGVTQTPKHLITATGQRVTLRCSPRSGDLSVYWYQQSLDQGLQFLIQYYNGEERAKGNILERFSAQQFPDLHSELNLSSLELGDSALYFCASSPRGSGGAETQYFGPGTRLLVL.

This clone occurred once. The V gene is TRBV5-1, the J gene TRBJ2-2, with TRBD2 identical over 9 bases. CDR3 length: 19 residues. J was trimmed by 3 bases and V by 2 bases; bases with no gene match: 14. Looked up from germline, CDR1 is SGHRS and CDR2 is YFSETQ. The CDR3: CASSLSPPGAGGDTGELFF. CDR3 nucleotides: TGCGCCAGCAGCTTATCCCCACCCGGGGCGGGGGGGGACACCGGGGAGCTGTTTTTT.

This clone has just a few counts. The chain has TRBV7-9 and TRBJ1-1; D may be TRBD1 (6 bases). The germline V and J ends were trimmed by 5 bases and 1 base, with 11 bases remaining between them. CDR1 SEHNR and CDR2 FQNEAQ come from the germline V gene (reference sequence). This CDR3 is 14 amino acids long. The chain's CDR3 is CASSPQGWNTEAFF. Here the CDR3 DNA reads TGTGCCAGCAGCCCACAGGGCTGGAACACTGAAGCTTTCTTT.

The chain carries TRBV7-2 and TRBJ2-5; 11 positions match TRBD2. This CDR3 contains 17 residues. Germline V gene data show CDR1 as SGHTA and CDR2 as FQGNSA. J was trimmed by 5 bases and V by 1 base; bases with no gene match: 9. This CDR3 reads CASSLDGSGRAGETQYF. The CDR3 DNA reads TGTGCCAGCAGCTTAGATGGTAGCGGGAGGGCCGGGGAGACCCAGTACTTC. Looking up the rest from reference TRBV7-2 and TRBJ2-5 gives the full variable domain: GAGVSQSPSNKVTEKGKDVELRCDPISGHTALYWYRQSLGQGLEFLIYFQGNSAPDKSGLPSDRFSAERTGGSVSTLTIQRTQQEDSAVYLCASSLDGSGRAGETQYFGPGTRLLVL.

DNA of the CDR3: TGTGCCAGCTCAGCCGACAGCCAAGTGGGGTATGGCTACACCTTC. Its translation is CASSADSQVGYGYTF. This sequence joins TRBV18 and TRBJ1-2; maybe TRBD1 (5 bases). CDR3 length: 15 residues. Trimming took 5 bases from V and 5 from J, leaving 18 bases between them. The germline V gene has CDR1 KGHSH and CDR2 LQKENI.

This chain links TRBV18 with TRBJ2-2, with D hard to call. The germline CDR1 and CDR2 sequences are KGHSH and LQKENI. The V end was cut by 5 bases, the J end by 0 bases, with 7 bases between. The CDR3 spans 14 residues. The CDR3 sequence is CASSGQTNTGELFF. DNA for the CDR3: TGTGCCAGCTCAGGGCAAACGAACACCGGGGAGCTGTTTTTT. Full variable domain (remainder filled in from reference TRBV18 and TRBJ2-2): NAGVMQNPRHLVRRRGQEARLRCSPMKGHSHVYWYRQLPEEGLKFMVYLQKENIIDESGMPKERFSAEFPKEGPSILRIQQVVRGDSAAYFCASSGQTNTGELFFGEGSRLTVL.

The chain joins TRBV6-2 or TRBV6-3 to TRBJ2-2, with TRBD1 identical over 10 bases. CDR1 is MNHEY, CDR2 SVGEGT, per germline. The CDR3 totals 16 residues. The V segment lost 5 bases and the J segment 5 bases; nucleotides outside the gene matches: 8. For the CDR3, the DNA is TGTGCCAGCAGTCCCTCCCCGGGACAGGGGACCGGGGAGCTGTTTTTT. The encoded protein is CASSPSPGQGTGELFF.

V usage is TRBV5-6 and J usage is TRBJ1-2; D unresolved. V was shortened by 0 bases and J by 2 bases, with 5 bases between the two germline ends. Germline CDR1 reads SGHDT; CDR2 reads YYEEEE. The CDR3 length is 13 residues. The chain's CDR3 is CASSLGRNYGYTF. CDR3 DNA sequence: TGTGCCAGCAGCTTGGGCAGAAACTATGGCTACACCTTC.

V gene TRBV15 combines with J gene TRBJ1-2; perhaps TRBD1 as D (5 bases). Per the germline V gene, CDR1 is LNHNV and CDR2 is YYDKDF (reference sequence). The CDR3 extends over 14 amino acids. With 3 bases removed from V and 4 bases from J, the gap between germline ends came to 12 bases. CDR3 coding DNA: TGTGCCACCAGCAGGGACGGGGGGGGCTATGGCTACACCTTC. It codes for CATSRDGGGYGYTF. The complete variable domain, with remaining parts taken from reference TRBV15 and TRBJ1-2, reads DAMVIQNPRYQVTQFGKPVTLSCSQTLNHNVMYWYQQKSSQAPKLLFHYYDKDFNNEADTPDNFQSRRPNTSFCFLDIRSPGLGDTAMYLCATSRDGGGYGYTFGSGTRLTVV.

This sequence joins TRBV27 and TRBJ1-5; TRBD1 aligns across 7 bases. Losses at the gene ends were 0 bases for V and 2 bases for J; bases not matched to a gene: 4. Germline CDR1 is MNHEY and CDR2 is SMNVEV (reference sequence). The CDR3 sequence is 16 residues long. The chain's CDR3 is CASSLSTTGGNQPQHF. CDR3 DNA: TGTGCCAGCAGTTTATCGACCACAGGGGGCAATCAGCCCCAGCATTTT.